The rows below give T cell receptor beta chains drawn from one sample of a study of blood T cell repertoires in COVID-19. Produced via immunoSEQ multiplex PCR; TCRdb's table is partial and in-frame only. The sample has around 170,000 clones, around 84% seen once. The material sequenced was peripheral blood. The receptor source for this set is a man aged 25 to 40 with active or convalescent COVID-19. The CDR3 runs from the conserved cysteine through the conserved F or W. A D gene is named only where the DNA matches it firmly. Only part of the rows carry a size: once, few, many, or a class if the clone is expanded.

TGTGCCAGCAGCTTAGGCCCTAATAACAATGAGCAGTTCTTC,CASSLGPNNNEQFF,TRBJ2-1,TRBV7-2,once,-
TGTGCCAGCAGCCTCGCGGACAGGACGGTTGGCTACACCTTC,CASSLADRTVGYTF,TRBJ1-2,TRBV3-1/TRBV3-2,-,TRBD1
TGTGCCAGCAGTCTTACGGGGGGTAGGGGCTCCTATAATTCACCCCTCCACTTT,CASSLTGGRGSYNSPLHF,TRBJ1-6,TRBV27,-,-
TGTGCCTGGAACGGTCAGGGCATCTCCTCTGGAAACACCATATATTTT,CAWNGQGISSGNTIYF,TRBJ1-3,TRBV30,few,-
TGTGCCAGCAGCGTAGGGGACAGGGTCTACAATGAGCAGTTCTTC,CASSVGDRVYNEQFF,TRBJ2-1,TRBV9,-,TRBD1
TGTGCCAGCAGGACGGACAGGGGGTCTGTTAATTCACCCCTCCACTTT,CASRTDRGSVNSPLHF,TRBJ1-6,TRBV2,-,TRBD1
TGTGCCAGCAGCTTGGGCAGGACCCCTGCGGGGGGCTACACCTTC,CASSLGRTPAGGYTF,TRBJ1-2,TRBV5-6,-,-
TGTGCCACCAGTGATTCCAGACTAGCGGGGGGGAATGAGCAGTTCTTC,CATSDSRLAGGNEQFF,TRBJ2-1,TRBV24-1,-,TRBD2
TGTGCCAGCAGCTTTGGGACCGGGACTAGCGGGACAGATACGCAGTATTTT,CASSFGTGTSGTDTQYF,TRBJ2-3,TRBV7-2,-,TRBD2
TGTGCCAGCTCACCCCTAGGGACAGGGGCGGGAGATACGCAGTATTTT,CASSPLGTGAGDTQYF,TRBJ2-3,TRBV18,-,TRBD1
TGTGCCAGCAGCCGACTGGGACAGCTGAACACTGAAGCTTTCTTT,CASSRLGQLNTEAFF,TRBJ1-1,TRBV7-6,-,TRBD1
TGCGCCAGCAGCGCCGGGGCGAACACCGGGGAGCTGTTTTTT,CASSAGANTGELFF,TRBJ2-2,TRBV10-1,-,-
TGCGCCAGCAGACTAAACAGGGGAAGCGCGAACACTGAAGCTTTCTTT,CASRLNRGSANTEAFF,TRBJ1-1,TRBV4-1,-,TRBD1
TGTGCCAGCACTTGGGGGACTAGCGGGGACAATGAGCAGTTCTTC,CASTWGTSGDNEQFF,TRBJ2-1,TRBV11-2,once,TRBD2
TGTGCCAGTACCCTCGAACGGGCGGGATCGGGCAATGAGCAGTTCTTC,CASTLERAGSGNEQFF,TRBJ2-1,TRBV19,few,-
TGCGCCAGCAGCCAGGAAACCGGGACAGGGTTCACTGAAGCTTTCTTT,CASSQETGTGFTEAFF,TRBJ1-1,TRBV4-1,few,TRBD1
TGTGCCAGCAGCCCACAGTTGGGAGACACTGAAGCTTTCTTT,CASSPQLGDTEAFF,TRBJ1-1,TRBV3-1/TRBV3-2,-,-
TGTGCCAGCAGTTACCCAGGGACAGATACGCAGTATTTT,CASSYPGTDTQYF,TRBJ2-3,TRBV6-5,-,-
TGTGCCAGCAGCGTAGGGCCGGGGATGAACACTGAAGCTTTCTTT,CASSVGPGMNTEAFF,TRBJ1-1,TRBV9,-,-
TGTGCCAGCAGCTCGAGGCGGGATCCTCTCTACGAGCAGTACTTC,CASSSRRDPLYEQYF,TRBJ2-7,TRBV7-9,-,-
TGTGCCAGTAGTATCCTAGGGGCGGGAGTGGGGAATGAGCAGTTCTTC,CASSILGAGVGNEQFF,TRBJ2-1,TRBV19,-,TRBD2
TGCGCCAGCAGCTTGCGAGCGGAGAGCGGCTACGAGCAGTACTTC,CASSLRAESGYEQYF,TRBJ2-7,TRBV5-1,-,-
TGTGCCACCAGTGCCGGGACTAGCGGGACCGGGGAGCTGTTTTTT,CATSAGTSGTGELFF,TRBJ2-2,TRBV24-1,-,TRBD2
TGCGCCATCCCAACTGGGGGGACAGGGAAAAAGGGGTTCTTC,CAIPTGGTGKKGFF,TRBJ2-1,TRBV5-1,-,TRBD1
TGTGCCAGCAGGCTGGACAGCGAATATGGCTACACCTTC,CASRLDSEYGYTF,TRBJ1-2,TRBV6-5,-,-
TGCGCCAGCAGCTTGGCGGGTGGTAAGGGGACTAGCGGCAATGAGCAGTTCTTC,CASSLAGGKGTSGNEQFF,TRBJ2-1,TRBV5-1,-,TRBD2
TGTGCCAGCAGCCAAGGGACAGTGAATCAGCCCCAGCATTTT,CASSQGTVNQPQHF,TRBJ1-5,TRBV3-1/TRBV3-2,-,-
TGTGCCAGCAGTTTGATGACATTGGCCTACGAGCAGTACTTC,CASSLMTLAYEQYF,TRBJ2-7,TRBV6-2/TRBV6-3,-,-
TGCAGCGTTGAGATCCAGGGGGCCAGAGCCACTGAAGCTTTCTTT,CSVEIQGARATEAFF,TRBJ1-1,TRBV29-1,once,TRBD1
TGCAGGGCAGGGTTTACTGAAGCTTTCTTT,CRAGFTEAFF,TRBJ1-1,TRBV20-1,-,-
TGTGCCACCAGTCGTCGCGGCAATCAGCCCCAGCATTTT,CATSRRGNQPQHF,TRBJ1-5,TRBV24-1,-,-
TGTGCCAGCAGTTCCGGGACAGGGGGCTATGGCTACACCTTC,CASSSGTGGYGYTF,TRBJ1-2,TRBV6-5,-,TRBD1
TGTGCCAGCAGTCCAACAGGGGGCTCTGGGGCCAACGTCCTGACTTTC,CASSPTGGSGANVLTF,TRBJ2-6,TRBV27,-,TRBD1
TGCGCCAGCAGCCAAGATATAGGGGTGGAGGGCTACACCTTC,CASSQDIGVEGYTF,TRBJ1-2,TRBV4-1,-,-
TGTGCCACCAGCTTACAGGGACGTGACACCGGGGAGCTGTTTTTT,CATSLQGRDTGELFF,TRBJ2-2,TRBV24-1,-,-
TGTGCCAGCAGTCACCGGAGGGATCAGCCCCAGCATTTT,CASSHRRDQPQHF,TRBJ1-5,TRBV27,-,-
TGTGCCAGCAGCGCGGACAGGGAAGCTGGAAACACCATATATTTT,CASSADREAGNTIYF,TRBJ1-3,TRBV7-2,-,TRBD1
TGTGCCAGCAGCGTGGGGGGTCTCCTCTACAATGAGCAGTTCTTC,CASSVGGLLYNEQFF,TRBJ2-1,TRBV9,-,-
TGTGCCAGCAGTTACGGGGGGTCCTATAATTCACCCCTCCACTTT,CASSYGGSYNSPLHF,TRBJ1-6,TRBV6-5,-,-
TGCAGTGCTAGTGTTCCCGGACTAGCGGGAGCAGAGACCCAGTACTTC,CSASVPGLAGAETQYF,TRBJ2-5,TRBV20-1,-,TRBD2
TGTGCCAGCAGTTATCCGGGAATTAATGAAAAACTGTTTTTT,CASSYPGINEKLFF,TRBJ1-4,TRBV25-1,once,-
TGTGCCACCAGTGACCCGACAGGGCAAGTTGCAGATACGCAGTATTTT,CATSDPTGQVADTQYF,TRBJ2-3,TRBV24-1,-,TRBD1